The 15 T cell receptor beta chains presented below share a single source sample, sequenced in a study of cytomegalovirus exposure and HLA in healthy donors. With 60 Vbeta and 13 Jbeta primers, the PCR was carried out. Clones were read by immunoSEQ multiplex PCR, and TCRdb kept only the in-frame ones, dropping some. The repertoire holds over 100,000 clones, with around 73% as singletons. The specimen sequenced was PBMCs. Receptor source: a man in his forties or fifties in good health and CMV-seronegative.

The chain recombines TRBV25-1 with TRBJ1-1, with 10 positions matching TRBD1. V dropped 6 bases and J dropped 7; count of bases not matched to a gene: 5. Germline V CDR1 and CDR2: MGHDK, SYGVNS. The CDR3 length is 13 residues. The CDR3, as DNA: TGTGCCAGCAGGATGGGGACAGGGGTTGAAGCTTTCTTT. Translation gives CASRMGTGVEAFF.

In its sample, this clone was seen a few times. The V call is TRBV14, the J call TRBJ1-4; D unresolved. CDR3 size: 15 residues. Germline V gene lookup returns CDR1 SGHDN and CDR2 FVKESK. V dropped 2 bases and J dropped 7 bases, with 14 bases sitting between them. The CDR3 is CASSQREGGREKLFF. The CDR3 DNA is TGTGCCAGCAGCCAAAGGGAGGGTGGACGTGAAAAACTGTTTTTT. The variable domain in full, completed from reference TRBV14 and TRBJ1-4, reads EAGVTQFPSHSVIEKGQTVTLRCDPISGHDNLYWYRRVMGKEIKFLLHFVKESKQDESGMPNNRFLAERTGGTYSTLKVQPAELEDSGVYFCASSQREGGREKLFFGSGTQLSVL.

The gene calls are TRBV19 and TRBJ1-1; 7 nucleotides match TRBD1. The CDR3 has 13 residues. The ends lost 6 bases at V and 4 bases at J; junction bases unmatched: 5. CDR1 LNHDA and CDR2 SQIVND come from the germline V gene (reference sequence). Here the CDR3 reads CASRGGLITEAFF. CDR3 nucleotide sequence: TGTGCCAGTAGAGGGGGCTTGATCACTGAAGCTTTCTTT.

CDR3 in amino acids: CASSQDLAGGTDTQYF. Written as DNA, the CDR3 is TGTGCCAGCAGCCAAGATCTAGCGGGGGGCACAGATACGCAGTATTTT. J is TRBJ2-3 and V is TRBV4-2, with TRBD2 matching over 10 bases. This CDR3 contains 16 residues. Germline CDR1 reads LGHNA; CDR2 reads YNFKEQ. Germline trimming cut 0 bases from V and 1 base from J; bases unmatched to any gene: 1.

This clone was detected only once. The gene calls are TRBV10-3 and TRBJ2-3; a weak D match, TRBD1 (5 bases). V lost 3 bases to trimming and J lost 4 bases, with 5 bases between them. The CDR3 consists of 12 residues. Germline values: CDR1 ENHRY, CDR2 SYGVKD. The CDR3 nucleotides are TGTGCCATCAGTGACAGGGCAGATACGCAGTATTTT. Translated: CAISDRADTQYF.

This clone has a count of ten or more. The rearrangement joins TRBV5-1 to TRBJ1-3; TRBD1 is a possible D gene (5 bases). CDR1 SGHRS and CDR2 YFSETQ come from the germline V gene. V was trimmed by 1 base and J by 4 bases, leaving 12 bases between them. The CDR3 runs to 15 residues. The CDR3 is CASSLHTGGGNTIYF. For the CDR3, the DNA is TGCGCCAGCAGCTTGCACACAGGTGGAGGAAACACCATATATTTT.

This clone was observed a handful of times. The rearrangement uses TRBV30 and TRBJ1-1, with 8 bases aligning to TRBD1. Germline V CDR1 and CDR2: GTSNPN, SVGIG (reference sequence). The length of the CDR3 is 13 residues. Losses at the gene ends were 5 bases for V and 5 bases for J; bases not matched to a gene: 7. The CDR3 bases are TGTGCCTGGGGTACGGACAGGGCGACTGAAGCTTTCTTT. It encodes CAWGTDRATEAFF.

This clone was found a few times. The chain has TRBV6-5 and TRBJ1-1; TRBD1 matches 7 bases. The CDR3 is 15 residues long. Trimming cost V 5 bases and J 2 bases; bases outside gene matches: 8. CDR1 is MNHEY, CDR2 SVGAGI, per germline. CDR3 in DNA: TGTGCCAGCAGTAGATCCGGGACAGCTAACACTGAAGCTTTCTTT. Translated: CASSRSGTANTEAFF.

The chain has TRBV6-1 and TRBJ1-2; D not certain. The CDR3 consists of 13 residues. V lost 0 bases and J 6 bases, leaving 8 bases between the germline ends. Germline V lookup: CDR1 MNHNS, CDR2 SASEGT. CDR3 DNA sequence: TGTGCCAGCAGTGAAGCCACGGTGGATGGCTACACCTTC. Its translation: CASSEATVDGYTF.

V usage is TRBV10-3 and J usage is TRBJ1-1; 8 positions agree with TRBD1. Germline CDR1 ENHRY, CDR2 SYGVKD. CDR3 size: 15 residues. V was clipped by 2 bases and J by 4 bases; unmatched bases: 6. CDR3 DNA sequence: TGTGCCATCAGTGAGGAGACAGGGGTCGGCACTGAAGCTTTCTTT. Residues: CAISEETGVGTEAFF.

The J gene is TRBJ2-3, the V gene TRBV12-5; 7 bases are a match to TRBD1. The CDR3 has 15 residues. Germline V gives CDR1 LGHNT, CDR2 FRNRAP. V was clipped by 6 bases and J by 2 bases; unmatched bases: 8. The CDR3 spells CASGGWGQSTDTQYF. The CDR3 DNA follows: TGTGCTAGTGGCGGGTGGGGACAGTCCACAGATACGCAGTATTTT.

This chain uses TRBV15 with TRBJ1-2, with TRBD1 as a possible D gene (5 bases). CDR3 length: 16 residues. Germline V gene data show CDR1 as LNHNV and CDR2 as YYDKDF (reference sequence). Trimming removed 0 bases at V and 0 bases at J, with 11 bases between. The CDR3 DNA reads TGTGCCACCAGCAGAGATAGGGGCAGTTCTAACTATGGCTACACCTTC. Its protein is CATSRDRGSSNYGYTF. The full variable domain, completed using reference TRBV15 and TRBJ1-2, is DAMVIQNPRYQVTQFGKPVTLSCSQTLNHNVMYWYQQKSSQAPKLLFHYYDKDFNNEADTPDNFQSRRPNTSFCFLDIRSPGLGDTAMYLCATSRDRGSSNYGYTFGSGTRLTVV.

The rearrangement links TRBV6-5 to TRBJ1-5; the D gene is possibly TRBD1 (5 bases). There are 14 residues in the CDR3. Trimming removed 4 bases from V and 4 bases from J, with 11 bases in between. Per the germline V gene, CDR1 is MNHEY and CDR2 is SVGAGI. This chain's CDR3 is CASSLAGKNQPQHF. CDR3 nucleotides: TGTGCCAGCAGTTTAGCAGGGAAAAATCAGCCCCAGCATTTT.

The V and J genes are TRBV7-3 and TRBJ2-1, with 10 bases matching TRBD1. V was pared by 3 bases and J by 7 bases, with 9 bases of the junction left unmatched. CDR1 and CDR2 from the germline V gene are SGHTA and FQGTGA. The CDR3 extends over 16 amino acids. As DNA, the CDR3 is TGTGCCAGCAGCTTTTGGGGGACAGGGGAGACGAATGAGCAGTTCTTC. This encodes CASSFWGTGETNEQFF.

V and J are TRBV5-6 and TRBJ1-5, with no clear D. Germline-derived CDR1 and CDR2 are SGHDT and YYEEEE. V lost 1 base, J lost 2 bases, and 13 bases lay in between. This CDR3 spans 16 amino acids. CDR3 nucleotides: TGTGCCAGCAGCTTGTTAGCGGGCGCCGGCAATCAGCCCCAGCATTTT. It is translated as CASSLLAGAGNQPQHF.